This is a list of T cell receptor beta chains from one sample in a study of T cells in localized non-small cell lung cancer. Only in-frame clones appear in the TCRdb table, and some are missing; sequencing was by immunoSEQ multiplex PCR. The sample holds tens of thousands of clones, around 81% seen once. The sequenced sample was peripheral blood, obtained before any cancer treatment. These receptors originate from a female donor aged 60 or older with stage I lung adenocarcinoma. Both conserved end residues are part of each CDR3. A D gene is named only where the DNA matches it firmly. Size tells how often a clone was seen (once, few, many) or the class of an expanded clone, and some rows leave it out.

D gene: TRBD1
J gene: TRBJ2-7
V gene: TRBV2
clone size: once
CDR3 DNA: TGTGCCAGCAGAGGACAGGGGGCGCGCTCCTACGAGCAGTACTTC
CDR3 protein: CASRGQGARSYEQYF

D gene: TRBD1
J gene: TRBJ2-4
V gene: TRBV7-9
clone size: .
CDR3 DNA: TGTGCCAGCAGCCGACAGGGGGATCGAGCCAAAAACATTCAGTACTTC
CDR3 protein: CASSRQGDRAKNIQYF

D gene: TRBD2
J gene: TRBJ2-2
V gene: TRBV9
clone size: once
CDR3 DNA: TGTGCCAGCAGCGTAGGAGCGGGGTCCACCGGGGAGCTGTTTTTT
CDR3 protein: CASSVGAGSTGELFF

D gene: .
J gene: TRBJ1-4
V gene: TRBV7-2
clone size: .
CDR3 DNA: TGTGCCAGCAGCTTAACTCAAGGGTACCGGGAAAAACTGTTTTTT
CDR3 protein: CASSLTQGYREKLFF

D gene: TRBD1
J gene: TRBJ1-2
V gene: TRBV9
clone size: .
CDR3 DNA: TGTGCCAGCAGCGATCAGGGGGGAAACTATGGCTACACCTTC
CDR3 protein: CASSDQGGNYGYTF

D gene: .
J gene: TRBJ2-2
V gene: TRBV4-2
clone size: .
CDR3 DNA: TGTGCCAGCAGCCAAGATAACGGCCCCACCGGGGAGCTGTTTTTT
CDR3 protein: CASSQDNGPTGELFF

D gene: TRBD1
J gene: TRBJ2-2
V gene: TRBV15
clone size: .
CDR3 DNA: TGTGCCACCAGCAACCCCTCCGGGACAGGGCTGACCGGGGAGCTGTTTTTT
CDR3 protein: CATSNPSGTGLTGELFF

D gene: .
J gene: TRBJ1-6
V gene: TRBV30
clone size: once
CDR3 DNA: TGTGCCTGGAGTATTGGTGGGCAGGGGTATCGGGATTCACCCCTCCACTTT
CDR3 protein: CAWSIGGQGYRDSPLHF

D gene: .
J gene: TRBJ2-2
V gene: TRBV19
clone size: .
CDR3 DNA: TGTGCCAGTAGTATAGGAATAAGGGGCGCCTTGACCGGGGAGCTGTTTTTT
CDR3 protein: CASSIGIRGALTGELFF

D gene: TRBD1
J gene: TRBJ2-5
V gene: TRBV4-2
clone size: .
CDR3 DNA: TGTGCCAGCAGCCAAGATGTTCCGGGACAGGGAGAAGAGACCCAGTACTTC
CDR3 protein: CASSQDVPGQGEETQYF

D gene: .
J gene: TRBJ2-5
V gene: TRBV6-1
clone size: .
CDR3 DNA: TGTGCCAGCAGACGACAGGGACTCCAAGAGACCCAGTACTTC
CDR3 protein: CASRRQGLQETQYF

D gene: .
J gene: TRBJ2-5
V gene: TRBV30
clone size: .
CDR3 DNA: TGTGCCTGGTCCAGGGGGGAGGCGGAGACCCAGTACTTC
CDR3 protein: CAWSRGEAETQYF

D gene: .
J gene: TRBJ2-1
V gene: TRBV19
clone size: .
CDR3 DNA: TGTGCCAGTAGTATCCGAATGGGGGGTGAGCAGTTCTTC
CDR3 protein: CASSIRMGGEQFF

D gene: .
J gene: TRBJ2-1
V gene: TRBV9
clone size: .
CDR3 DNA: TGTGCCAGCAGCGTAGGACTAGGGGGAGCCTACAATGAGCAGTTCTTC
CDR3 protein: CASSVGLGGAYNEQFF

D gene: .
J gene: TRBJ1-2
V gene: TRBV9
clone size: .
CDR3 DNA: TGTGCCAGCAGCGCTGCCGCAGGTGCCACCCATGGCTACACCTTC
CDR3 protein: CASSAAAGATHGYTF

D gene: TRBD1
J gene: TRBJ1-5
V gene: TRBV27
clone size: .
CDR3 DNA: TGTGCCAGCAGTCCCTTGGGGACAGGGTTTCAGCCCCAGCATTTT
CDR3 protein: CASSPLGTGFQPQHF

D gene: .
J gene: TRBJ2-7
V gene: TRBV5-4
clone size: .
CDR3 DNA: TGTGCCAGCAGCTTGAGTACGTTCAGCTCCTACGAGCAGTACTTC
CDR3 protein: CASSLSTFSSYEQYF

D gene: .
J gene: TRBJ1-1
V gene: TRBV29-1
clone size: .
CDR3 DNA: TGCAGCGTTTCCAGGCCGGGGTCACTGGGGGTGAACACTGAAGCTTTCTTT
CDR3 protein: CSVSRPGSLGVNTEAFF

D gene: .
J gene: TRBJ2-7
V gene: TRBV9
clone size: few
CDR3 DNA: TGTGCCAGCAGCGTAGTGGCAGGGAGCTCCTACGAGCAGTACTTC
CDR3 protein: CASSVVAGSSYEQYF

D gene: .
J gene: TRBJ2-6
V gene: TRBV7-8
clone size: few
CDR3 DNA: TGTGCCAGCAGCAAACTTTCGGGCGGAACCCCCACTGGGGCCAACGTCCTGACTTTC
CDR3 protein: CASSKLSGGTPTGANVLTF

D gene: .
J gene: TRBJ2-7
V gene: TRBV11-2
clone size: .
CDR3 DNA: TGTGCCAGCAGCCTCTTCCGGGGTGAAATACCCGAGCAGTACTTC
CDR3 protein: CASSLFRGEIPEQYF